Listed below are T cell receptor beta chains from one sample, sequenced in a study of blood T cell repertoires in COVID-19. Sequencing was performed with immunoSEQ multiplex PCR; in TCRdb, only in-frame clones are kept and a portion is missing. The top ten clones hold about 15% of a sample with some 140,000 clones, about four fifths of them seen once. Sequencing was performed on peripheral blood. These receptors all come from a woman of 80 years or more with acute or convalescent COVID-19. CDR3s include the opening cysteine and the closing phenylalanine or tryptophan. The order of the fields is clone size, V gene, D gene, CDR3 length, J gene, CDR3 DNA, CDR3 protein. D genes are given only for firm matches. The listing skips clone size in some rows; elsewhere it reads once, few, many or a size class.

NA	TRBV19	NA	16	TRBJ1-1	TGTGCCAGTAGTAGGACGCGGGCTATTATGAACACTGAAGCTTTCTTT	CASSRTRAIMNTEAFF
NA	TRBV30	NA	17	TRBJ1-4	TGTGCCTGGAGTGTACGATCCCTGCAGGGGACTAATGAAAAACTGTTTTTT	CAWSVRSLQGTNEKLFF
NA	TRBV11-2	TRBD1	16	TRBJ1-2	TGTGCCAGCAGATCTCTGAGACAGGGCGCTAACTATGGCTACACCTTC	CASRSLRQGANYGYTF
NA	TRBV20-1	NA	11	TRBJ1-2	TGCAGTGCACAGTCATTCTATGGCTACACCTTC	CSAQSFYGYTF
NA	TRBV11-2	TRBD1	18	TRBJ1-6	TGTGCCAGCAGCTTTGACAGGGGAACCAGCTCCTATAATTCACCCCTCCACTTT	CASSFDRGTSSYNSPLHF
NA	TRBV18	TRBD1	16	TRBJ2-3	TGTGCCAGCTCACCCTACAGGGGGCGCGTCTCTGATACGCAGTATTTT	CASSPYRGRVSDTQYF
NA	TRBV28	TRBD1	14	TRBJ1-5	TGTGCCAGCAGAGGACAGGGGGCGAATCAGCCCCAGCATTTT	CASRGQGANQPQHF
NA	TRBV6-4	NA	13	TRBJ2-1	TGTGCCAGCAGTGACTCAGGACTAACAAAGCAGTTCTTC	CASSDSGLTKQFF
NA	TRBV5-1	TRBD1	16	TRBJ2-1	TGCGCCAGCAGCCCGGGCAGGACAGGGCTTTACAATGAGCAGTTCTTC	CASSPGRTGLYNEQFF
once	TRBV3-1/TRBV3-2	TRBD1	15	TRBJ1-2	TGTGCCAGCAGCCACTGGGACAGGGCTAACTATGGCTACACCTTC	CASSHWDRANYGYTF
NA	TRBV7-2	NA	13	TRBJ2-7	TGTGCCAGCAGCTTAACCCCGCAGGACGAGCAGTACTTC	CASSLTPQDEQYF
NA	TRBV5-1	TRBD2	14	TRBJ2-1	TGCGCCAGCAGCTTTAGCGGGAGAGAGGATGAGCAGTTCTTC	CASSFSGREDEQFF
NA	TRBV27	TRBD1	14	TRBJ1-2	TGTGCCAGCAGATCCGGGACAGCGAACTATGGCTACACCTTC	CASRSGTANYGYTF
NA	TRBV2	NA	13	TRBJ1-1	TGTGCCAGCAGGCGGACAGAGAACACTGAAGCTTTCTTT	CASRRTENTEAFF
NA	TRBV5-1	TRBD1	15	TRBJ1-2	TGCGCCAGCAGCTTGCCCGCTACAGGGGTTTATGGCTACACCTTC	CASSLPATGVYGYTF
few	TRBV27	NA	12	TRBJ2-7	TGTGCCAGCAGTTTCTCGGGTTACGAGCAGTACTTC	CASSFSGYEQYF
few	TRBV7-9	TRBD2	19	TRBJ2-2	TGTGCCAGCAGCTTAAACTCCGCTAGCGGTAATTCGAACACCGGGGAGCTGTTTTTT	CASSLNSASGNSNTGELFF
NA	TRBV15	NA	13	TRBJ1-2	TGTGCCACCAGTACACAGGGTGCCTATGGCTACACCTTC	CATSTQGAYGYTF
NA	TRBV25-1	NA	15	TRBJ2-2	TGTGCCACTAGGCGGGACAGCGGAAACACCGGGGAGCTGTTTTTT	CATRRDSGNTGELFF
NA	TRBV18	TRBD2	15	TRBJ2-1	TGTGCCAGCTCGACTAGCGGGCAAGTCTACAATGAGCAGTTCTTC	CASSTSGQVYNEQFF
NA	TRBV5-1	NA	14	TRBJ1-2	TGCGCCAGCAGCAAGGACACGGACCGCTATGGCTACACCTTC	CASSKDTDRYGYTF
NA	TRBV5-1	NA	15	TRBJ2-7	TGCGCCAGCAGCTTTGAGAGGGCCCCCTCGGGTGAGCAGTACTTC	CASSFERAPSGEQYF
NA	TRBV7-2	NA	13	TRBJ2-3	TGTGCCAGCAGCTCTGGACTAAGCGATGGGGAGTATTTT	CASSSGLSDGEYF
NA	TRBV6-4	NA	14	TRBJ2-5	TGTGCCAGCAGCCCCACGAAGGGGTCGGAGACCCAGTACTTC	CASSPTKGSETQYF
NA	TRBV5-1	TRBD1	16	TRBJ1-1	TGCGCCAGCAGCTGGAGGGGACAGGGGGCGGGCACTGAAGCTTTCTTT	CASSWRGQGAGTEAFF
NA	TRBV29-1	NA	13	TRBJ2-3	TGCAGCGTTACCAGGGTTTTCTCCAGATTGCAGTATTTT	CSVTRVFSRLQYF
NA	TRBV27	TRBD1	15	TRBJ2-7	TGTGCCAGCAGTTTATCCGGGACAGGGATCTACGAGCAGTACTTC	CASSLSGTGIYEQYF
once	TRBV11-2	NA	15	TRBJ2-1	TGTGCCAGCAGCCTCGGGTTATCCTCCTACAATGAGCAGTTCTTC	CASSLGLSSYNEQFF
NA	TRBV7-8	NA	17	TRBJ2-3	TGTGCCAGCAGCTTAGTTCCGCAGGGGAATCCCACAGATACGCAGTATTTT	CASSLVPQGNPTDTQYF
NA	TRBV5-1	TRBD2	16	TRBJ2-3	TGCGCCAGCAGCCCGCGTCCTAGCGGTTCCACAGATACGCAGTATTTT	CASSPRPSGSTDTQYF
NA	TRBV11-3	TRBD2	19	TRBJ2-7	TGTGCCAGCAGCTTAGAATGGGTCCGGGGGGGGGCCTACTCCTACGAGCAGTACTTC	CASSLEWVRGGAYSYEQYF
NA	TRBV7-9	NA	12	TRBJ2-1	TGTGCCAGCAGCTCCTTAAGCGGGGAGCAGTTCTTC	CASSSLSGEQFF
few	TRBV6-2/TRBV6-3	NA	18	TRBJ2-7	TGTGCCAGCAGTTACCCGAGCCGAGGGAATCGACAGGTGTACGAGCAGTACTTC	CASSYPSRGNRQVYEQYF
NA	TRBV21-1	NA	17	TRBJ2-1	TGTGCCAGCAGCAAGGGGAGGTGCCCTAAACATGGAAATGAGCAGTTCTTC	CASSKGRCPKHGNEQFF
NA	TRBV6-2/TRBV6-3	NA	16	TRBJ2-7	TGTGCCAGCAGCAAAAAACGACCCACAGAGGGCTACGAGCAGTACTTC	CASSKKRPTEGYEQYF
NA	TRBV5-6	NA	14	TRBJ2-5	TGTGCCAGCAGCTTGTTGGGCTACCAAGAGACCCAGTACTTC	CASSLLGYQETQYF
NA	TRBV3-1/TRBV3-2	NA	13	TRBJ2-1	TGTGCCAGCAGCCACCTAGAATACAATGAGCAGTTCTTC	CASSHLEYNEQFF
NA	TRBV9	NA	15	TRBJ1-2	TGTGCCAGCGGAAAGGGTCGGGGGGCTAACTATGGCTACACCTTC	CASGKGRGANYGYTF
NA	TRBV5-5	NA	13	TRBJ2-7	TGTGCCAGCAGCCCCGGAGGGCCCTACGAGCAGTACTTC	CASSPGGPYEQYF
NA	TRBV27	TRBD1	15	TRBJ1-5	TGTGCCAGCAGATTAGGGACAGGGACGAGGCAGCCCCAGCATTTT	CASRLGTGTRQPQHF
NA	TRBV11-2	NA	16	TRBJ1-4	TGTGCCAGCAGCTTAGGACCAGAGGGAGGGGGGCCAAAACTGTTTTTT	CASSLGPEGGGPKLFF
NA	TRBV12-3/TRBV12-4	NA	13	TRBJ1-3	TGTGCCAGCAGCTCAGATTTTAGAAACACCATATATTTT	CASSSDFRNTIYF
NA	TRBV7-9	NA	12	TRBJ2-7	TGTGCCAGCAGCTTAACCGGGTACGAGCAGTACTTC	CASSLTGYEQYF
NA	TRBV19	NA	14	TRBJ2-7	TGTGCCAGTAGTATATCAATAGGGGCCCACGAGCAGTACTTC	CASSISIGAHEQYF
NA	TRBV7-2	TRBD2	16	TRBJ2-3	TGTGCCAGCAGCTTAGGACTAGCGGGAGGAACAGATACGCAGTATTTT	CASSLGLAGGTDTQYF
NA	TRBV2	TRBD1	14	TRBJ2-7	TGTGCCAGCTTGACCGACAGGGTGTCCCACGAGCAGTACTTC	CASLTDRVSHEQYF
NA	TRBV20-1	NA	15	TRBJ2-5	TGCAGTGCTAGTTCTGTCCAGGGCAACCAAGAGACCCAGTACTTC	CSASSVQGNQETQYF
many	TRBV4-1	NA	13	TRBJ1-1	TGCGCCAGCAGCCAACTTCTGCGGACTGAAGCTTTCTTT	CASSQLLRTEAFF
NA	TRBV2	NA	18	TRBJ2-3	TGTGCCAGCAGAACCCCTAGGGGCCGTCTATCTAGCACAGATACGCAGTATTTT	CASRTPRGRLSSTDTQYF
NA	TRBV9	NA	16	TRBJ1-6	TGTGCCAGCAGCGTAGGACACAGGGCTAGAGATTCACCCCTCCACTTT	CASSVGHRARDSPLHF
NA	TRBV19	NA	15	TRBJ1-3	TGTGCCAGTAGTCCGACAGCTTTCTCTGGAAACACCATATATTTT	CASSPTAFSGNTIYF
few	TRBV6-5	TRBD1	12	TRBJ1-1	TGTGCCAGCACTTGGGACAGGGGGCTAGCTTTCTTT	CASTWDRGLAFF
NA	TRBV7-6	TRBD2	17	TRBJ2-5	TGTGCCAGCAGCCTGGGACTAGCGGGGGGTTGGTTAGAGACCCAGTACTTC	CASSLGLAGGWLETQYF
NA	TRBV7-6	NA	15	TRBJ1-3	TGTGCCAGCAGCCTCTCCCGGGGATCTGGAAACACCATATATTTT	CASSLSRGSGNTIYF
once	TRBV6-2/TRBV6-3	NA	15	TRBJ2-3	TGTGCCAGCAGTTACTACGGCCTAGACACAGATACGCAGTATTTT	CASSYYGLDTDTQYF
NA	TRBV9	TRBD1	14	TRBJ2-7	TGTGCCAGCAGCTCCGGGACAGAGACCTACGAGCAGTACTTC	CASSSGTETYEQYF
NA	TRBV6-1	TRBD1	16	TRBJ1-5	TGTGCCAGCAGTGAAGGGTGGACAGGGGTGGATCAGCCCCAGCATTTT	CASSEGWTGVDQPQHF
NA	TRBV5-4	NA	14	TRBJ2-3	TGTGCCAGCAGCTATAGCGGACTCACAGATACGCAGTATTTT	CASSYSGLTDTQYF
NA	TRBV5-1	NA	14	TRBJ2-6	TGCGCCAGCAGTTCGGTATCTGGGGCCAACGTCCTGACTTTC	CASSSVSGANVLTF
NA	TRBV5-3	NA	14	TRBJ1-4	TGTGCCAGAAGCTTGGTCGGGGAGGATGAAAAACTGTTTTTT	CARSLVGEDEKLFF